The sequence of this T cell receptor beta chain was determined in a study of monozygotic twins with inflammatory bowel disease. Whole-study results and caveats: Patients received differing immunosuppressive treatments, which may have added variability to their repertoires. Nothing supported a single strong signal or clonotype that was associated with IBD.

Incorporation of UMIs carrying a 6-nucleotide sample barcode was performed by template switching. TCRdb re-called the 5' RACE reads and gives one entry per CDR3 protein, without DNA. This specimen shows approximately 380,000 distinct CDR3 sequences; the ten leading clones hold 2% to 3%. The CDR3 extends over 18 amino acids. The germline CDR1 and CDR2 sequences are SGHNT and YENEEA. A word on this clonotype: The antigen is not known.

The sequenced sample was blood. This clonotype was sampled from a human donor with ulcerative colitis or Crohn's disease, or a healthy co-twin of an affected twin (not recorded which). The chain uses TRBV11-3 and TRBJ1-3; absent DNA, TCRdb's TRBD1 call cannot be checked. This chain's CDR3 is CASSLGDRLRGSGNTIYF.